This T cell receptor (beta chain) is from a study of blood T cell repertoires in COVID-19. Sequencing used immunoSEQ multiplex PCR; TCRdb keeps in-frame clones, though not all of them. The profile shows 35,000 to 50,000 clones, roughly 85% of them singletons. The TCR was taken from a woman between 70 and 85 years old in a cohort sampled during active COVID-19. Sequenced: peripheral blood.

CDR3 DNA: TGTGCCAGCAGCCAAGAGGGTGGTGGGGGGTCCACAGATACGCAGTATTTT. Residues: CASSQEGGGGSTDTQYF. This rearrangement joins TRBV4-2 to TRBJ2-3; D may be TRBD2 (6 bases). The CDR3 spans 17 residues. CDR1 is LGHNA and CDR2 is YNFKEQ in the germline V gene. The V gene lost 0 bases and the J gene lost 2 bases, with 15 bases spanning the gap.